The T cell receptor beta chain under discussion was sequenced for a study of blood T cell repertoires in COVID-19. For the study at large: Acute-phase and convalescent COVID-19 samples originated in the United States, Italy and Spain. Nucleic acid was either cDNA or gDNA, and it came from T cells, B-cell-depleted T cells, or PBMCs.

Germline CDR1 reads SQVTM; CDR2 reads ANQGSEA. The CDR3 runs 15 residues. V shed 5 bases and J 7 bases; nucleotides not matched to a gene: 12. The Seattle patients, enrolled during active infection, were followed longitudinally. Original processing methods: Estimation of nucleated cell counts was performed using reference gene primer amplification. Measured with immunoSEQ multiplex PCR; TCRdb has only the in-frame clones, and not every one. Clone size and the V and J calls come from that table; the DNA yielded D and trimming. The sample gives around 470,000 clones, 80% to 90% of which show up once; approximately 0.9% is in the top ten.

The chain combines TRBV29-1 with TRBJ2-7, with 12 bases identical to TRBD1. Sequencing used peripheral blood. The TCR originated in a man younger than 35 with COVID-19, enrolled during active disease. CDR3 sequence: CSVPVTGTGGGEQYF. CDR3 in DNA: TGCAGCGTTCCAGTGACCGGGACAGGGGGCGGGGAGCAGTACTTC.